Listed below are T cell receptor beta chains from one sample, sequenced in a study of HIV-infected patients and healthy controls. MiXCR, run by TCRdb on the 5' RACE reads, gives a single entry per CDR3 protein. The sample has over 15,000 distinct CDR3 sequences, 16% seen once. Sequencing was done on a sample of CD8+ T cells from blood. These TCRs come from a human donor in good health. The CDR3 runs from the conserved cysteine through the conserved F or W. A D gene is named only where the DNA matches it firmly. The listing skips clone size in some rows; elsewhere it reads once, few, many or a size class.

TRBV2	medium-sized	TRBJ2-7	TRBD2	CASSEGTGGVSYEQYF	TGTGCCAGCAGTGAAGGCACGGGAGGGGTGAGCTACGAGCAGTACTTC
TRBV6-2/TRBV6-3	NA	TRBJ2-4	TRBD2	CASSETSGIQYF	TGTGCCAGCAGTGAGACTAGCGGCATTCAGTACTTC
TRBV12-3/TRBV12-4	many	TRBJ1-1	NA	CASSKKLNTEAFF	TGTGCCAGCAGCAAGAAGTTAAACACTGAAGCTTTCTTT
TRBV4-3	NA	TRBJ2-3	TRBD2	CASSQDFSGSSDTQYF	TGCGCCAGCAGCCAAGATTTTAGCGGGAGCTCAGATACGCAGTATTTT
TRBV11-2	NA	TRBJ2-3	TRBD2	CASSRSQLAGGQKAQYF	TGTGCCAGCAGCCGATCCCAACTAGCGGGGGGACAAAAGGCGCAGTATTTT
TRBV19	NA	TRBJ1-4	NA	CASSTRRLSNEKLFF	TGTGCCAGTAGTACGCGACGCCTTTCTAATGAAAAACTGTTTTTT
TRBV6-4	many	TRBJ2-1	TRBD2	CASSDLAGGWNEQFF	TGTGCCAGCAGTGACCTAGCGGGAGGGTGGAATGAGCAGTTCTTC
TRBV6-1	many	TRBJ1-1	NA	CASSEEVTEAFF	TGTGCCAGCAGTGAAGAGGTGACTGAAGCTTTCTTT
TRBV6-4	NA	TRBJ1-4	TRBD1	CASSAGQGAGEKLFF	TGTGCCAGCAGTGCCGGACAGGGGGCGGGAGAAAAACTGTTTTTT
TRBV6-2/TRBV6-3	NA	TRBJ2-7	NA	CASRPARNEQYF	TGTGCCAGCAGACCGGCGAGGAACGAGCAGTACTTC
TRBV18	NA	TRBJ1-1	NA	CASSPGYTEAFF	TGTGCCAGCTCACCGGGATACACTGAAGCTTTCTTT
TRBV7-8	medium-sized	TRBJ2-1	NA	CASSRGQGPSYNEQFF	TGTGCCAGCAGTCGGGGTCAAGGCCCCTCCTACAATGAGCAGTTCTTC
TRBV6-5	NA	TRBJ2-7	TRBD2	CASTSGRSYEQYF	TGTGCCAGCACCAGCGGGAGGTCCTACGAGCAGTACTTC
TRBV5-1	many	TRBJ2-5	NA	CASSRDGIGTGPLETQYF	TGCGCCAGCAGCCGAGACGGTATCGGGACGGGACCTTTAGAGACCCAGTACTTC
TRBV2	many	TRBJ1-1	NA	CATDGTANTEAFF	TGTGCCACCGACGGGACTGCGAACACTGAAGCTTTCTTT
TRBV6-5	few	TRBJ2-7	NA	CASSYGQTSYEQYF	TGTGCCAGCAGTTACGGACAGACCTCCTACGAGCAGTACTTC
TRBV7-9	many	TRBJ2-2	NA	CASSLWGQRQKNTGELFF	TGTGCCAGCAGCTTGTGGGGCCAGAGGCAGAAGAACACCGGGGAGCTGTTTTTT
TRBV28	few	TRBJ1-1	NA	CASSPDGLNTEAFF	TGTGCCAGCAGTCCGGACGGGCTGAACACTGAAGCTTTCTTT
TRBV5-1	few	TRBJ2-5	TRBD2	CASSFFLASGLQETQYF	TGCGCCAGCAGCTTCTTTTTGGCTAGCGGGCTCCAAGAGACCCAGTACTTC
TRBV6-4	many	TRBJ2-1	NA	CASSDGSFNEQFF	TGTGCCAGCAGTGATGGGAGTTTCAATGAGCAGTTCTTC
TRBV11-3	few	TRBJ2-1	NA	CASSFGGESDEQFF	TGTGCCAGCAGCTTCGGGGGAGAGAGCGATGAGCAGTTCTTC
TRBV27	many	TRBJ2-7	NA	CASSLLGGIYEQYF	TGTGCCAGCAGTTTACTTGGGGGGATCTACGAGCAGTACTTC
TRBV7-9	many	TRBJ2-1	TRBD1	CASTLTGAYNEQFF	TGTGCCAGCACCCTGACAGGGGCCTACAATGAGCAGTTCTTC
TRBV20-1	many	TRBJ2-7	NA	CSARALSTNYEQYF	TGCAGTGCTAGAGCTCTTTCTACCAACTACGAGCAGTACTTC
TRBV28	many	TRBJ2-7	NA	CASSSPFGGSYEQYF	TGTGCCAGCAGTTCCCCCTTCGGGGGTTCCTACGAGCAGTACTTC
TRBV28	many	TRBJ1-5	TRBD1	CASTQTGNPLGSNQPQHF	TGTGCCAGCACCCAGACAGGGAATCCTCTGGGGAGCAATCAGCCCCAGCATTTT
TRBV6-5	many	TRBJ2-1	NA	CASSYSLPGEQFF	TGTGCCAGCAGTTACTCTTTACCCGGTGAGCAGTTCTTC
TRBV12-3/TRBV12-4	NA	TRBJ1-5	NA	CAKNGGLRQPQHF	TGTGCCAAAAATGGGGGGTTGCGACAGCCCCAGCATTTT
TRBV7-9	few	TRBJ2-3	NA	CASSLGVSDTDTQYF	TGTGCCAGCAGCTTAGGTGTTAGCGACACAGATACGCAGTATTTT
TRBV15	NA	TRBJ2-1	NA	CATSSPGRANEQFF	TGTGCCACCAGCAGCCCTGGCAGGGCCAATGAGCAGTTCTTC
TRBV12-3/TRBV12-4	many	TRBJ2-7	NA	CASSFGGAQGEQYF	TGTGCCAGCAGTTTTGGCGGGGCTCAGGGGGAGCAGTACTTC
TRBV7-8	many	TRBJ2-7	NA	CASSLARTTYEQYF	TGTGCCAGCAGCTTAGCGCGGACCACATACGAGCAGTACTTC
TRBV2	NA	TRBJ2-7	NA	CASRPENRYEQYF	TGTGCCAGCAGGCCCGAAAATCGCTACGAGCAGTACTTC
TRBV30	NA	TRBJ2-3	TRBD2	CAWSNAGGADTQYF	TGTGCCTGGAGTAACGCGGGAGGGGCAGATACGCAGTATTTT
TRBV5-6	many	TRBJ2-7	NA	CASSPRRAYEQYF	TGTGCCAGCAGCCCCCGAAGAGCCTACGAGCAGTACTTC
TRBV6-4	many	TRBJ2-2	NA	CASSVRLETGELFF	TGTGCCAGCAGCGTGCGACTGGAGACCGGGGAGCTGTTTTTT
TRBV20-1	many	TRBJ2-7	NA	CSAREGLQSSYEQYF	TGCAGTGCTAGGGAGGGGCTACAAAGCTCCTACGAGCAGTACTTC
TRBV6-2/TRBV6-3	NA	TRBJ1-1	NA	CASSYSTVMNTEAFF	TGTGCCAGCAGTTACTCGACCGTCATGAACACTGAAGCTTTCTTT
TRBV7-9	NA	TRBJ2-3	NA	CASSFPGGETDTQYF	TGTGCCAGCAGCTTTCCAGGGGGGGAGACAGATACGCAGTATTTT
TRBV20-1	NA	TRBJ2-7	TRBD2	CSARDLAAAYEQYF	TGCAGTGCTAGAGACCTAGCGGCGGCCTACGAGCAGTACTTC
TRBV6-2/TRBV6-3	NA	TRBJ1-2	NA	CASSYSVGGGYGYTF	TGTGCCAGCAGTTACTCCGTGGGAGGGGGCTATGGCTACACCTTC
TRBV15	few	TRBJ1-6	NA	CATSRGRSSYNSPLHF	TGTGCCACCAGCAGGGGACGGAGCTCCTATAATTCACCCCTCCACTTT
TRBV20-1	many	TRBJ1-1	TRBD1	CSASWGQESDEAFF	TGCAGTGCTAGTTGGGGACAGGAAAGTGACGAAGCTTTCTTT
TRBV7-9	few	TRBJ2-4	NA	CASSWGPSLAKNIQYF	TGTGCCAGCAGCTGGGGGCCGTCTCTAGCCAAAAACATTCAGTACTTC
TRBV20-1	medium-sized	TRBJ2-1	NA	CSARGVRGRNEQFF	TGCAGTGCTAGAGGTGTGCGGGGAAGAAATGAGCAGTTCTTC
TRBV24-1	many	TRBJ2-7	TRBD2	CATESGRHGNEQYF	TGTGCCACCGAGAGCGGGAGGCATGGAAACGAGCAGTACTTC
TRBV4-3	many	TRBJ1-2	NA	CASSPDRNYGYTF	TGCGCCAGCAGCCCTGACAGGAACTATGGCTACACCTTC
TRBV19	many	TRBJ1-5	NA	CASSMTTDYSNQPQHF	TGTGCCAGTAGTATGACGACGGACTATAGCAATCAGCCCCAGCATTTT
TRBV7-7	many	TRBJ2-5	NA	CASSLRRGTTFEETQYF	TGTGCCAGCAGCTTACGACGGGGTACCACCTTTGAGGAGACCCAGTACTTC
TRBV7-2	NA	TRBJ2-1	NA	CASSLATWSSYNEQFF	TGTGCCAGCAGCTTAGCCACCTGGAGCTCCTACAATGAGCAGTTCTTC
TRBV4-3	few	TRBJ2-7	NA	CASSLRGTVDEQYF	TGCGCCAGCAGCCTCCGCGGGACGGTGGACGAGCAGTACTTC
TRBV14	many	TRBJ2-1	TRBD2	CASSQEGLAGVNNEQFF	TGTGCCAGCAGCCAAGAAGGACTAGCGGGGGTAAACAATGAGCAGTTCTTC
TRBV7-8	NA	TRBJ2-5	TRBD1	CASSARQGGETQYF	TGTGCCAGCAGCGCACGACAGGGGGGAGAGACCCAGTACTTC